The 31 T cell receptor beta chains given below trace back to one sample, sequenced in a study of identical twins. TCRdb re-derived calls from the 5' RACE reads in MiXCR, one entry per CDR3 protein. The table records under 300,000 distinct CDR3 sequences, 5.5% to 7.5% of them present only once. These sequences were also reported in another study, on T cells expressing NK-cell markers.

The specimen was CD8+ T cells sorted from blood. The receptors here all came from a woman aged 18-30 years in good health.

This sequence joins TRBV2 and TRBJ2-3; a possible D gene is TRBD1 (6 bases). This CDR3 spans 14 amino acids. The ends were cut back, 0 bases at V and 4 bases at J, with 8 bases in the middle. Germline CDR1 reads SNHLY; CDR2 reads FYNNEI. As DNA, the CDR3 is TGTGCCAGCAGTGAAGCTTGGGGGCCAGATACGCAGTATTTT. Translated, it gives CASSEAWGPDTQYF.

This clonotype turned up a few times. The DNA for the CDR3 is TGTGCCAGCAGGTCCACCGGAGACACTGAAGCTTTCTTT. Translating it yields CASRSTGDTEAFF. The chain employs TRBV7-9 and TRBJ1-1, with D unresolved. CDR3 length: 13 residues. The germline V and J ends were trimmed by 6 bases and 3 bases, with 11 bases remaining between them. Germline-derived CDR1 and CDR2 are SEHNR and FQNEAQ (reference sequence).

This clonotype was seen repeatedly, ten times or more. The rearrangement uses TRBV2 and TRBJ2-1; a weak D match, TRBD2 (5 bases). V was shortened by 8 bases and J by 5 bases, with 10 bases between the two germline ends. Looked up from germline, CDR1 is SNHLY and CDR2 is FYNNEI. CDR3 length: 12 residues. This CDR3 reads CASQRANNEQFF. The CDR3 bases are TGTGCCAGCCAGAGGGCCAACAATGAGCAGTTCTTC. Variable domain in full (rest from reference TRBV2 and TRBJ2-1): EPEVTQTPSHQVTQMGQEVILRCVPISNHLYFYWYRQILGQKVEFLVSFYNNEISEKSEIFDDQFSVERPDGSNFTLKIRSTKLEDSAMYFCASQRANNEQFFGPGTRLTVL.

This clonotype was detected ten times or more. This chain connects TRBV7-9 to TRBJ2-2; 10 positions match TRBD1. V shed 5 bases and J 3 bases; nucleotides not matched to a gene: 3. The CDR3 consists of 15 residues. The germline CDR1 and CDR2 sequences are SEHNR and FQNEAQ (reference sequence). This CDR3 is CASSTGQGDTGELFF. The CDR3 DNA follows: TGTGCCAGCAGCACCGGACAGGGGGACACCGGGGAGCTGTTTTTT.

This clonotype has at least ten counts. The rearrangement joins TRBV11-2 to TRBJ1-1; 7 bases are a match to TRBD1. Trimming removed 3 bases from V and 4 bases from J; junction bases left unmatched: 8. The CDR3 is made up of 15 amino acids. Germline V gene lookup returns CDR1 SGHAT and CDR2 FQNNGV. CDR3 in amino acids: CASSFTQGGSTEAFF. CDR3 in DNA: TGTGCCAGCAGCTTTACGCAGGGGGGTAGCACTGAAGCTTTCTTT.

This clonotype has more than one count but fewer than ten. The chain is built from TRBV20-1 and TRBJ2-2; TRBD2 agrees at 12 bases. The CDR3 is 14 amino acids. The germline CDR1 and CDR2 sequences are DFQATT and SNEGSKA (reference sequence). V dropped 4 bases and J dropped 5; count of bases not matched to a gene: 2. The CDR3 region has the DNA TGCAGTGCTAAACTAGCGGGGGGAACCGGGGAGCTGTTTTTT. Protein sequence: CSAKLAGGTGELFF.

CDR3 in DNA: TGTGCCAGCACCCGGGACAGGGGAAACGAGCAGTACTTC. This gives the protein CASTRDRGNEQYF. The V and J genes are TRBV27 and TRBJ2-7; TRBD1 agrees at 10 bases. The V gene end was trimmed by 7 bases and the J gene end by 5 bases; junction bases not matched to a gene: 5. In germline, CDR1 is MNHEY, CDR2 SMNVEV (reference sequence). The CDR3 is 13 amino acids.

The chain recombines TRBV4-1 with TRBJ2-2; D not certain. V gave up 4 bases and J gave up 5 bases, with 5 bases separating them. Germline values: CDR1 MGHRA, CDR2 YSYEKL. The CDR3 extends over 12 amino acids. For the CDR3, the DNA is TGCGCCAGCAGCCGGTTGACCGGGGAGCTGTTTTTT. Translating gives CASSRLTGELFF.

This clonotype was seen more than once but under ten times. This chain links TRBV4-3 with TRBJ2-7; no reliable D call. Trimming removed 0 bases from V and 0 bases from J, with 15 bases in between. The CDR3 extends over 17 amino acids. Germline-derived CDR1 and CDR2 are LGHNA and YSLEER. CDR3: CASSQDLNTKSSYEQYF. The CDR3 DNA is TGCGCCAGCAGCCAAGATCTTAACACAAAAAGCTCCTACGAGCAGTACTTC.

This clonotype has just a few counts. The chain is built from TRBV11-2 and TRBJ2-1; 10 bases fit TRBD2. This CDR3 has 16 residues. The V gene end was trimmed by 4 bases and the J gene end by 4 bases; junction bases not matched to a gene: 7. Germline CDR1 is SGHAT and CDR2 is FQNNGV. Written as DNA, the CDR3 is TGTGCCAGCAGCTCCCTACTAGCGGGAAGGTACAATGAGCAGTTCTTC. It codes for CASSSLLAGRYNEQFF. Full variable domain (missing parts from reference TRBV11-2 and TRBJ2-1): EAGVAQSPRYKIIEKRQSVAFWCNPISGHATLYWYQQILGQGPKLLIQFQNNGVVDDSQLPKDRFSAERLKGVDSTLKIQPAKLEDSAVYLCASSSLLAGRYNEQFFGPGTRLTVL.

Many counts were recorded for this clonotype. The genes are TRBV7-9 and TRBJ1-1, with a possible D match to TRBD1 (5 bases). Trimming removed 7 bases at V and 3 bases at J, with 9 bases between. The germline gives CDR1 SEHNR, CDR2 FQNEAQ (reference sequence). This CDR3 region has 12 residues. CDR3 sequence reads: CASNEGYTEAFF. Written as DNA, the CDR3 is TGTGCCAGCAACGAGGGGTACACTGAAGCTTTCTTT.

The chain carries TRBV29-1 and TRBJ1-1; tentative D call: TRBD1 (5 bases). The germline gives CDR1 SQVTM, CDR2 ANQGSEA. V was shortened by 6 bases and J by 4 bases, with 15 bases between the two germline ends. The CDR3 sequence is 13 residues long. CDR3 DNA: TGCAGCGTACGGGGGATGTCAGTCACTGAAGCTTTCTTT. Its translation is CSVRGMSVTEAFF.

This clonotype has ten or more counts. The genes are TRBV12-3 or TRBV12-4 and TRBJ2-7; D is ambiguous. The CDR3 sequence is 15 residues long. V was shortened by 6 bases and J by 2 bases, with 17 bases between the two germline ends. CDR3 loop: CASSFPDTATYEQYF. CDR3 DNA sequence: TGTGCCAGCAGCTTCCCTGATACAGCTACCTACGAGCAGTACTTC.

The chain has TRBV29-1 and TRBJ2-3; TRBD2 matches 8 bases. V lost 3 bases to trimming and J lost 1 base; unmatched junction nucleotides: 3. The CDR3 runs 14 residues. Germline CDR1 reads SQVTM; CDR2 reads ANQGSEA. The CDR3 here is CSVDGREGTDTQYF. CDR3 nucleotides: TGCAGCGTTGATGGGCGGGAGGGCACAGATACGCAGTATTTT.

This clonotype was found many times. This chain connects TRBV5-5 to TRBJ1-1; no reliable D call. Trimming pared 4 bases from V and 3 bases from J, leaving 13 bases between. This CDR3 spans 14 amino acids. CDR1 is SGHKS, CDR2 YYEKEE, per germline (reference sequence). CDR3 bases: TGTGCCAGCAGCAACTACAGCTACTACACTGAAGCTTTCTTT. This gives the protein CASSNYSYYTEAFF.

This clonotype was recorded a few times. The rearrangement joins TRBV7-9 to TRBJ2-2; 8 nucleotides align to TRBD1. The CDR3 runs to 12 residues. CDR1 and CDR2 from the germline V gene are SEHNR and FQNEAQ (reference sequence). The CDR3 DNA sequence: TGTGCAACCAGGGGGCCCACCGGGGAGCTGTTTTTT. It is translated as CATRGPTGELFF.

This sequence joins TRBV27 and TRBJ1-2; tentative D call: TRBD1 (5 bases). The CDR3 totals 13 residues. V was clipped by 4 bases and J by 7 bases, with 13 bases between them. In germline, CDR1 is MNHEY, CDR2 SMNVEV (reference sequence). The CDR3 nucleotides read TGTGCCAGCAGTTATGATGTGGGGGTTGGCTACACCTTC. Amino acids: CASSYDVGVGYTF.

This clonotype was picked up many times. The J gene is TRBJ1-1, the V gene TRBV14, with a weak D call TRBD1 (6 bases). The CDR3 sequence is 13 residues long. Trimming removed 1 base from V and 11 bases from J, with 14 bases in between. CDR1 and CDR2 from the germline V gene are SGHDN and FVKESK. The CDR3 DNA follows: TGTGCCAGCAGCCAAGGACAGGTCGTGGGTGCTTTCTTT. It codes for CASSQGQVVGAFF.

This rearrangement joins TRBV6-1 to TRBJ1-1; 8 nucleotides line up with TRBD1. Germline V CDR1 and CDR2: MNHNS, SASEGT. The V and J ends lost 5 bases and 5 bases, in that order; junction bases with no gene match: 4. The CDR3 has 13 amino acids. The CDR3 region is CASSPTGVTEAFF. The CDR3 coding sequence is TGTGCCAGCAGTCCGACAGGGGTTACTGAAGCTTTCTTT.

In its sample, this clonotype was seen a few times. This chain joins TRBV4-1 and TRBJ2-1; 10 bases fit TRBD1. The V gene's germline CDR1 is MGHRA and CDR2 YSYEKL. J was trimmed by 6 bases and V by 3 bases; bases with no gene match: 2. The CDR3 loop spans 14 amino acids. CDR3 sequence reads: CASSQRTGGNEQFF. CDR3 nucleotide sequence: TGCGCCAGCAGCCAGAGGACAGGGGGCAATGAGCAGTTCTTC.

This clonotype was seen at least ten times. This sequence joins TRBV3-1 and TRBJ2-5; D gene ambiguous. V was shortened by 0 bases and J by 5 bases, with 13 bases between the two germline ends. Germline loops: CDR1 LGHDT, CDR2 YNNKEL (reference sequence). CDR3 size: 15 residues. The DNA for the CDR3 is TGTGCCAGCAGCCAAGATCCAGCTCTTCGGGAGACCCAGTACTTC. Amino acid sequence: CASSQDPALRETQYF.

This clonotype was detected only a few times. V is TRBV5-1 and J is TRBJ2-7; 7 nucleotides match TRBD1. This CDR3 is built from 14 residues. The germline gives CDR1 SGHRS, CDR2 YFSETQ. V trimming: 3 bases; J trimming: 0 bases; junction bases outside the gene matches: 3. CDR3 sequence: CASSWTGDSYEQYF. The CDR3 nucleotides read TGCGCCAGCAGCTGGACAGGCGACTCCTACGAGCAGTACTTC.

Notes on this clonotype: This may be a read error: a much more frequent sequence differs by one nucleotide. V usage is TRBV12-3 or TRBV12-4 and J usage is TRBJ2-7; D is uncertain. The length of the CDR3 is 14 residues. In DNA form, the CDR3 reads TGTGCCGGCAGTTTAGGTGTCTCATCCTACGAGCAGTACTTC. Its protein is CAGSLGVSSYEQYF.

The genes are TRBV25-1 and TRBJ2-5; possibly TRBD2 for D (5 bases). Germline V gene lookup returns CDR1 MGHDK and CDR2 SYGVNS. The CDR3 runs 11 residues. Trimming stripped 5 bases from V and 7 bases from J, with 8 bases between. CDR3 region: CASSPGLTQYF. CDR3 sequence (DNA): TGTGCCAGCAGTCCAGGACTGACCCAGTACTTC.

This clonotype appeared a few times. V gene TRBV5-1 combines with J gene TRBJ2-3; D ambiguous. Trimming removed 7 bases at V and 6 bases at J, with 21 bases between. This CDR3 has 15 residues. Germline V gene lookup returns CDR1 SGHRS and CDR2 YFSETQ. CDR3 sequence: CASRKLGLMEDTQYF. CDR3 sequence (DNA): TGCGCCAGCCGAAAGCTGGGGTTAATGGAGGATACGCAGTATTTT.

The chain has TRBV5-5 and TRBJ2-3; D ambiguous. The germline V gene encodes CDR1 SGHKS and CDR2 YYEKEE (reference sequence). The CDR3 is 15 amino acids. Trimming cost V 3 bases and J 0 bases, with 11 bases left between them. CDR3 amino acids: CASSSYDASTDTQYF. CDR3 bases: TGTGCCAGCAGCTCCTACGATGCTAGCACAGATACGCAGTATTTT.

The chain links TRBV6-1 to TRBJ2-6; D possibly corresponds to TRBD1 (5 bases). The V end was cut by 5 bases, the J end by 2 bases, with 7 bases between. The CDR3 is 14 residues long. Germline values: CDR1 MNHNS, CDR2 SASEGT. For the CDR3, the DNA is TGTGCCAGCAGTACAGGAACTGGGGCCAACGTCCTGACTTTC. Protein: CASSTGTGANVLTF.

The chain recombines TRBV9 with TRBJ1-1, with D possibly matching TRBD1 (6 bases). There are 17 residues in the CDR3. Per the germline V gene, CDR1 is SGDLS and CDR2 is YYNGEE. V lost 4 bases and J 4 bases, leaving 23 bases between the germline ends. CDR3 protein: CASSFRPTGLGGTEAFF. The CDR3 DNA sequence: TGTGCCAGCAGCTTCCGCCCGACAGGTCTTGGAGGCACTGAAGCTTTCTTT.

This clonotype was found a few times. DNA of the CDR3: TGTGCCAGCAGCGAAGGCTTCACAGATACGCAGTATTTT. Its protein is CASSEGFTDTQYF. V gene TRBV4-2 combines with J gene TRBJ2-3; no clear D gene. V lost 5 bases and J lost 2, with 8 bases in between. The CDR3 has 13 amino acids. The germline gives CDR1 LGHNA, CDR2 YNFKEQ.

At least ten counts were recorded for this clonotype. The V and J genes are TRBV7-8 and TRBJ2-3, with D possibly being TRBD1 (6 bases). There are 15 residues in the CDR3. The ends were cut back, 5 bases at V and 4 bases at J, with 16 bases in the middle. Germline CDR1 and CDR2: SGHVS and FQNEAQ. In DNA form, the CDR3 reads TGTGCCAGCAGCCCCCTGGCAGGGGTGCCAGATACGCAGTATTTT. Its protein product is CASSPLAGVPDTQYF.

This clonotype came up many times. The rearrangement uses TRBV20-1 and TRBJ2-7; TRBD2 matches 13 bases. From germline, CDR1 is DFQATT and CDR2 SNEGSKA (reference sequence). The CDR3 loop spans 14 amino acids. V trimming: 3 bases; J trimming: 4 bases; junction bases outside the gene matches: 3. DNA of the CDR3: TGCAGTGCTAGCCGGACTAGCGGGAGTTACGAGCAGTACTTC. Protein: CSASRTSGSYEQYF.